The entry that follows covers one T cell receptor beta chain sequence. Its target is unknown. The CDR3 loop spans 14 amino acids. Germline V gene lookup returns CDR1 SGHRS and CDR2 YFSETQ. Trimming pared 5 bases from V and 3 bases from J, leaving 15 bases between. The data were obtained in a study of post-analysis software for immune sequencing data. Study background: The study covered relapsing-remitting, secondary progressive and progressive-relapsing courses of multiple sclerosis. Study conclusions and caveats: Included in a set of roughly five TRBV segments more frequent in patients than controls were TRBV5-6, TRBV5-1 and TRBV20-1. Strong co-clustering by F measure was seen for same-batch samples. Compared with controls, patients showed significantly lower normalized Chao1 diversity.

Unique molecular identifiers were present in the TCR beta cDNA libraries. TCRdb passed the PCR reads through MiXCR, listing each CDR3 protein once. The sample has about 200,000 distinct CDR3 sequences, over 25% seen once. The TCR comes from a girl between 2 and 17 years old with multiple sclerosis. This sequence joins TRBV5-1 and TRBJ2-7; D is perhaps TRBD1 or TRBD2 (5 bases each). The sequencing input was blood. The CDR3 protein is CASSYQGPDYEQYF. The CDR3 DNA is TGCGCCAGCAGTTACCAGGGACCGGACTACGAGCAGTACTTC.